This TCR beta chain was recovered during a study of T cell repertoires in cytomegalovirus infection. Study-level background: CMV epitopes, recently identified HLA-C-restricted and well-studied HLA-B-restricted, were used. An indication of both CMV infection and matching HLA type came from public TCR beta signatures. Study conclusions and caveats: In two of eight donors, the top clonotype was HLA-C-restricted CMV-specific. Adding up the frequency of public TCR beta families identified people who carried CMV plus the relevant HLA.

TCRdb itself ran the reads through MiXCR, one entry per CDR3 protein. This sample has about 920,000 distinct CDR3 sequences, with roughly a third found just once. This CDR3 comprises 15 residues. V lost 7 bases and J 1 base, leaving 15 bases between the germline ends. Germline V gene data show CDR1 as MNHEY and CDR2 as SMNVEV (reference sequence). This clonotype turned up a few times. Its specificity is not known. V is TRBV27 and J is TRBJ2-3, with D perhaps being TRBD1 or TRBD2 (5 bases each). The input for sequencing was cultured CD8+ T cells from PBMCs, taken from culture after CMV antigen stimulation. This receptor was taken from a human donor in good health (CMV status not recorded). Some clones in this sample may be carry-over from other donors' samples. CDR3 nucleotide sequence: TGTGCCAGCACCTCCCCGGGGCCAGGCACAGATACGCAGTATTTT. Translated: CASTSPGPGTDTQYF.